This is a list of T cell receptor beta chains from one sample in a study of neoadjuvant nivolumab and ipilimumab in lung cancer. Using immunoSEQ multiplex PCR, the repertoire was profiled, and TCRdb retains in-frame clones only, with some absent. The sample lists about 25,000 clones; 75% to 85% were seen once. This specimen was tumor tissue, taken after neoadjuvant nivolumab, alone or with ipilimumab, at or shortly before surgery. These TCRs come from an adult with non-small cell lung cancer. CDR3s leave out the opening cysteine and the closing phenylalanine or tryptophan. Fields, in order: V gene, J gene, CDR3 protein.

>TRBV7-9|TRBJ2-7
ASSFRTSGPTNYEQY
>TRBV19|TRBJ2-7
ASKLLAGAYEQY
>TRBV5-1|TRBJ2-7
ASSLAPDSSYEQY
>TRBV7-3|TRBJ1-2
ASSPGGESGYT
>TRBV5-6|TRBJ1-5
ASSFVGQGGGNQPQH
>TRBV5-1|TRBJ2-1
ASSGLAGGPGEQF
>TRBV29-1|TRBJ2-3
RMEDGDTQY
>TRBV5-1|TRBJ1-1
ASSWTGTLNTEAF
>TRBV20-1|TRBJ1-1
SVGIYTEAF
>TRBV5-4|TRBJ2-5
ASSLTGREETQY
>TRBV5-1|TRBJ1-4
ASSLGDKVGKLF
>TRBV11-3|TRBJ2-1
ASRGSTRYNEQF
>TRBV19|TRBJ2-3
ASNKGLAGLTDTQY
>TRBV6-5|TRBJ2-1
ASKGLAGPEQF
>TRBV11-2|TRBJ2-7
ASRELGPYEQY
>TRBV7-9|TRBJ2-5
ASSLPTPPETQY
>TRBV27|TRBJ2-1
ASSGGLAGYNEQF
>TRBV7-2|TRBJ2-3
ASSPGGAGTSGIGEY
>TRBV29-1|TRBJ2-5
SVESWRYQETQY
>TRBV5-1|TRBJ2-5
ASSPGTSGETQY
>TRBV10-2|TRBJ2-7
ASMGGYEQY
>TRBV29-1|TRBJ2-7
SVEGMTSGSPYEQY
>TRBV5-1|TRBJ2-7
ASSLGARGAIYEQY
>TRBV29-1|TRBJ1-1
SVGQGGATEAF
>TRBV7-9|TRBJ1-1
ASSLGQNTEAF
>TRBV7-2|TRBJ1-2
ASSLGSPGYFYGYT
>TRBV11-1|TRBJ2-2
ASSLSGTVNTGELF
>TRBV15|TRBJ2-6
ATSRGQISGANVLT
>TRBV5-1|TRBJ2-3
ASSWDRARTDTQY
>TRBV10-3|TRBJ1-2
ATVQGSNYGYT
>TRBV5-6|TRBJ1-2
ASSLPGGRGYGYT
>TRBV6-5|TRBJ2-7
ASSYSRSYEQY
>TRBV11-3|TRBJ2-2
ASSPSIAGELF
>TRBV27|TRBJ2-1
AVRGRSYNEQF
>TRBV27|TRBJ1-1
ASRRQGGNTEAF
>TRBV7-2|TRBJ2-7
ASSLPRGSSYEQY
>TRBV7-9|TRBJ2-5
ASSLILQETQY
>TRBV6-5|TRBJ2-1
ASRTSGSYNEQF
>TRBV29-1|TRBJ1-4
SAAEGARDEKLF
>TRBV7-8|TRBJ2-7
ASSPTGRSYEQY
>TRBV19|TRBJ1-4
ASSVRTENEKLF
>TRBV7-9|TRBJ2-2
ASSRGTGVTGELF
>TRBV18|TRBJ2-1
ASSLYTGFNEQF
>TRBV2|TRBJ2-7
ASSEDQGSSYEQY
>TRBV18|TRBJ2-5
ASSPGTQETQY
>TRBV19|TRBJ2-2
ASDRGLNTGELF
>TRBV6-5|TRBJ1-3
ASRSSGNTIY
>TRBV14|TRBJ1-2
ASSQGRGASWGYT
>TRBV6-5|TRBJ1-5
ASRPGQANQPQH
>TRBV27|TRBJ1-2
ASSLGGTGYT
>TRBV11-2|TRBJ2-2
ASSLGGSGELF
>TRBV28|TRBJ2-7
ASSERTSGRLEQY
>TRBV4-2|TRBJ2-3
ASSQEGGASGRADTQY